The next 26 T cell receptor beta chains were all read from a single sample in a study of shared clonotypes between healthy human individuals. Sequencing used immunoSEQ multiplex PCR; TCRdb keeps in-frame clones, though not all of them. Seen here are about 2.5 million clones, 85% to 95% observed once, and the top ten hold 0.37%. The sample was naive CD4+ T cells from PBMCs. Sample subset: CD45RA+ positively selected. These receptors all stem from a man younger than 35 in good health. Some clones in this sample may be carry-over from other donors' samples.

The J gene is TRBJ2-2, the V gene TRBV7-9, with 7 bases that match TRBD1. Germline CDR1 is SEHNR and CDR2 is FQNEAQ (reference sequence). The CDR3 is made up of 16 amino acids. With V trimmed by 4 bases and J by 5 bases, 10 bases remained unmatched. The CDR3 loop is CASSSPIMDRTGELFF. The CDR3 DNA is TGTGCCAGCAGCTCCCCGATAATGGACAGGACCGGGGAGCTGTTTTTT.

The chain has TRBV7-8 and TRBJ1-2; the D is unclear. CDR3 length: 15 residues. CDR1 and CDR2 (germline): SGHVS, FQNEAQ. V lost 3 bases and J lost 1, with 12 bases in between. CDR3 in DNA: TGTGCCAGCAGCTTCTGGACTCTACTTAACTATGGCTACACCTTC. Residues: CASSFWTLLNYGYTF.

The chain carries TRBV28 and TRBJ1-1; tentative D call: TRBD1 (5 bases). The CDR3 length is 16 residues. V lost 4 bases and J lost 5, with 20 bases in between. Germline CDR1 reads MDHEN; CDR2 reads SYDVKM. CDR3: CASSSPQGKGWTEAFF. In DNA, the CDR3 is TGTGCCAGCAGTTCCCCCCAGGGTAAGGGTTGGACTGAAGCTTTCTTT.

CDR3 protein: CASSWWTGTNEKLFF. CDR3 bases: TGCGCCAGCAGCTGGTGGACAGGAACTAATGAAAAACTGTTTTTT. This chain joins TRBV5-1 and TRBJ1-4; 7 bases line up with TRBD1. The CDR3 contains 15 residues. V lost 3 bases and J lost 1; bases outside the gene matches: 3. From germline, CDR1 is SGHRS and CDR2 YFSETQ.

The chain recombines TRBV19 with TRBJ2-3; TRBD2 might be the D (6 bases). Germline V gene data show CDR1 as LNHDA and CDR2 as SQIVND (reference sequence). V lost 5 bases, J lost 1 base, and 13 bases lay in between. The CDR3 is 15 amino acids. The CDR3 coding sequence is TGTGCCAGTAGTTCTCGGGAGCTAGGCACAGATACGCAGTATTTT. Its translation: CASSSRELGTDTQYF.

The chain combines TRBV19 with TRBJ2-1; weak D call: TRBD1 (5 bases). The CDR3 is 17 residues long. Germline CDR1 and CDR2: LNHDA and SQIVND (reference sequence). Trimming stripped 4 bases from V and 3 bases from J, with 19 bases between. CDR3 bases: TGTGCCAGTAGTACCCCTCCCTTCAGGGATGACTACAATGAGCAGTTCTTC. It specifies CASSTPPFRDDYNEQFF.

The chain is built from TRBV5-1 and TRBJ2-4; D possibly corresponds to TRBD2 (6 bases). Germline V gene data show CDR1 as SGHRS and CDR2 as YFSETQ. V lost 6 bases to trimming and J lost 9 bases, with 10 bases between them. The CDR3 has 11 residues. The CDR3, as DNA: TGCGCCAGCAAGGAGGGTGGCATTCAGTACTTC. Its translation: CASKEGGIQYF.

This clone has more than one count but fewer than ten. J is TRBJ1-1 and V is TRBV10-3, with 8 bases aligning to TRBD1. The V and J ends lost 7 bases and 4 bases, in that order; junction bases with no gene match: 11. Germline V CDR1 and CDR2: ENHRY, SYGVKD. There are 15 residues in the CDR3. The CDR3 loop is CAITAGGKVGTEAFF. For the CDR3, the DNA is TGTGCCATCACGGCAGGGGGCAAAGTTGGCACTGAAGCTTTCTTT.

This clone was recorded only once. This chain uses TRBV21-1 with TRBJ2-3; whether TRBD2, the table's D call, matches the DNA was not checked. TRBV21-1 is recorded as a pseudogene. This CDR3 is 16 amino acids long. The chain's CDR3 is CASSPEGPGSTDTQYF. Here the CDR3 DNA reads TGTGCCAGCAGCCCCGAGGGCCCGGGTAGCACAGATACGCAGTATTTT.

This chain links TRBV6-6 with TRBJ2-3, with D maybe TRBD1 (5 bases). Germline values: CDR1 MNHNY, CDR2 SVGAGI (reference sequence). Trimming left V 4 bases short and J 0 bases short, with 14 bases between. The CDR3 covers 16 residues. The chain's CDR3 is CASSWQTATSTDTQYF. DNA of the CDR3: TGTGCCAGCAGTTGGCAGACAGCTACTAGCACAGATACGCAGTATTTT.

This chain links TRBV5-1 with TRBJ2-7; D unclear. V lost 4 bases and J lost 6, with 17 bases in between. The CDR3 sequence is 14 residues long. Germline CDR1 is SGHRS and CDR2 is YFSETQ. The CDR3: CASSRSRSAVEQYF. The CDR3 DNA follows: TGCGCCAGCAGCCGGTCAAGGTCGGCGGTCGAGCAGTACTTC.

This sequence joins TRBV5-1 and TRBJ2-1; TRBD2 is a possible D gene (7 bases). This CDR3 has 15 amino acids. The V gene lost 9 bases and the J gene lost 7 bases, with 23 bases spanning the gap. The germline CDR1 and CDR2 sequences are SGHRS and YFSETQ. The DNA of the CDR3 is TGCGCCACCCACCTCCTTAGGGGGGGGGTTAATGAGCAGTTCTTC. Translated, it gives CATHLLRGGVNEQFF.

The chain couples TRBV5-4 to TRBJ2-3, with D unclear. V gave up 4 bases and J gave up 2 bases, with 8 bases separating them. Looked up from germline, CDR1 is SGHNT and CDR2 is YYREEE (reference sequence). The CDR3 totals 13 residues. This CDR3 is CASSQKTTDTQYF. CDR3 nucleotide sequence: TGTGCCAGCAGCCAAAAAACCACAGATACGCAGTATTTT.

The DNA for the CDR3 is TGTGCCAGTAGTAGAGGCGACGGGATCTCTGGAAACACCATATATTTT. The encoded protein is CASSRGDGISGNTIYF. The genes are TRBV19 and TRBJ1-3, with unresolved D. Germline CDR1 LNHDA, CDR2 SQIVND (reference sequence). The V and J ends lost 4 bases and 0 bases respectively, with 13 bases between them. The CDR3 is 16 residues long.

The chain couples TRBV7-3 to TRBJ2-3; D is unresolved. CDR1 SGHTA and CDR2 FQGTGA come from the germline V gene. Trimming took 5 bases from V and 2 from J, leaving 14 bases between them. The CDR3 totals 15 residues. Here the CDR3 reads CASSLIVGDTDTQYF. The CDR3 nucleotides are TGTGCCAGCAGCCTAATCGTGGGTGACACAGATACGCAGTATTTT.

The genes are TRBV6-5 and TRBJ2-3; perhaps TRBD1 as D (6 bases). The germline V gene has CDR1 MNHEY and CDR2 SVGAGI. The CDR3 runs 14 residues. The V end was cut by 7 bases, the J end by 2 bases, with 13 bases between. The CDR3 region has the DNA TGTGCCAGCACAACCCCAGGGGACACAGATACGCAGTATTTT. The encoded protein is CASTTPGDTDTQYF.

The rearrangement uses TRBV5-6 and TRBJ1-5, with D possibly matching TRBD1 (6 bases). Germline V lookup: CDR1 SGHDT, CDR2 YYEEEE. Trimming took off 0 bases at V and 2 bases at J, with 12 bases between the two ends. CDR3 length equals 16 residues. The CDR3 sequence is CASSLGPHRGNQPQHF. In DNA form, the CDR3 reads TGTGCCAGCAGCTTGGGCCCACACAGGGGCAATCAGCCCCAGCATTTT.

As concerns this clone: The same CDR3 also results from other DNA sequences found in this sample. This rearrangement joins TRBV7-9 to TRBJ1-4, with D unclear. Germline lookup yields CDR1 SEHNR and CDR2 FQNEAQ (reference sequence). The CDR3 runs to 14 residues. Trimming removed 5 bases at V and 0 bases at J, with 7 bases between. The chain's CDR3 is CASSRGATNEKLFF. The CDR3, as DNA: TGTGCCAGCAGCCGAGGTGCAACTAATGAAAAACTGTTTTTT.

This rearrangement joins TRBV19 to TRBJ2-3; weak D call: TRBD2 (6 bases). Trimming cost V 7 bases and J 0 bases, with 17 bases left between them. Germline V gives CDR1 LNHDA, CDR2 SQIVND (reference sequence). The CDR3 is made up of 16 amino acids. DNA for the CDR3: TGTGCCAGTACCCCCCGGGTTAGCGGTAGCACAGATACGCAGTATTTT. Translated, it gives CASTPRVSGSTDTQYF. Full variable domain (rest looked up from reference TRBV19 and TRBJ2-3): DGGITQSPKYLFRKEGQNVTLSCEQNLNHDAMYWYRQDPGQGLRLIYYSQIVNDFQKGDIAEGYSVSREKKESFPLTVTSAQKNPTAFYLCASTPRVSGSTDTQYFGPGTRLTVL.

The rearrangement links TRBV28 to TRBJ1-5, with D unresolved. Trimming left V 7 bases short and J 12 bases short, with 28 bases between. CDR1 and CDR2 (germline): MDHEN, SYDVKM. CDR3 length: 16 residues. The CDR3 nucleotides are TGTGCCAGCATTCTAAGCCCCCCCGGTCACCCAGCCCACCAGCATTTT. Protein product: CASILSPPGHPAHQHF.

The rearrangement uses TRBV5-1 and TRBJ1-2; possible D gene TRBD1, 5 bases. Between the trimmed V and J ends, which lost 7 bases and 1 base, there was a span of 17 bases. CDR1 is SGHRS, CDR2 YFSETQ, per germline. The CDR3 is 15 residues long. This chain's CDR3 is CASSLYPTDNYGYTF. CDR3 in DNA: TGCGCCAGCTCCCTTTACCCGACAGATAACTATGGCTACACCTTC.

This rearrangement joins TRBV29-1 to TRBJ2-1; TRBD2 matches at 15 bases. The length of the CDR3 is 21 residues. Germline V gene lookup returns CDR1 SQVTM and CDR2 ANQGSEA. J lost 1 base, V lost 7 bases, and 20 bases had no gene match. The CDR3 coding sequence is TGCAGCGCCAGGACCGGGAACTCCGGGACTAGCGGGAGGAGTTCCTACAATGAGCAGTTCTTC. This sequence encodes CSARTGNSGTSGRSSYNEQFF.

The V and J genes are TRBV5-1 and TRBJ2-1; D remains unclear. The CDR3 length is 16 residues. V lost 0 bases and J 5 bases, leaving 15 bases between the germline ends. Germline V gene data show CDR1 as SGHRS and CDR2 as YFSETQ. The CDR3 sequence: CASSLDRGPSHNEQFF. CDR3 coding DNA: TGCGCCAGCAGCTTGGATCGTGGCCCATCCCACAATGAGCAGTTCTTC.

The V gene is TRBV28, the J gene TRBJ2-5; TRBD2 might be the D (5 bases). CDR1 is MDHEN, CDR2 SYDVKM, per germline. CDR3 size: 15 residues. The V and J ends lost 7 bases and 2 bases respectively, with 17 bases between them. CDR3 sequence (DNA): TGTGCCAGCACTGGTGGAGCGGAAAGACAAGAGACCCAGTACTTC. Its protein is CASTGGAERQETQYF.

As to this clone: Other nucleotide sequences in the sample specify the same CDR3. This chain connects TRBV5-1 to TRBJ1-2, with TRBD1 as a possible D gene (5 bases). Germline CDR1 SGHRS, CDR2 YFSETQ. Trimming cost V 4 bases and J 6 bases, with 13 bases left between them. CDR3 length: 13 residues. The CDR3 spells CASSTQGRDGYTF. DNA for the CDR3: TGCGCCAGCAGCACCCAGGGTCGGGATGGCTACACCTTC.

V and J are TRBV5-1 and TRBJ2-5; 8 bases fit TRBD2. CDR3 length: 15 amino acids. The V segment lost 1 base and the J segment 4 bases; nucleotides outside the gene matches: 6. From germline, CDR1 is SGHRS and CDR2 YFSETQ. CDR3 loop: CASSLSGRGVETQYF. Written as DNA, the CDR3 is TGCGCCAGCAGCTTGAGCGGGAGAGGTGTAGAGACCCAGTACTTC.